This T cell receptor (beta chain) was observed in a study of T cell responses to AZD1222 COVID-19 vaccine. Notes on this clone: Its cognate antigen is unknown.

The CDR3 sequence is 19 residues long. The germline gives CDR1 LGHNA, CDR2 YNFKEQ. Trimming removed 3 bases at V and 2 bases at J, with 26 bases between. Overall study results and limits: Two doses of AZD1222 preceded a rise in Spike-specific TCR breadth and depth. Clonal diversity may have been underestimated, and the donors were mostly white British, with more females than males.

Assay used: immunoSEQ multiplex PCR; TCRdb lists only in-frame clones, some missing. The data contain approximately 80,000 clones, more than 85% of them singletons. Sequenced material: peripheral blood, taken 28 days after the second AZD1222 dose. This receptor was identified in an adult who received the AZD1222 COVID-19 vaccine. The chain combines TRBV4-2 with TRBJ2-7, with D possibly being TRBD1 or TRBD2 (6 bases each). As DNA, the CDR3 is TGTGCCAGCAGCCACCTAATCCAGGTTCAGGGGAGGCCAGCCTACGAGCAGTACTTC. The encoded protein is CASSHLIQVQGRPAYEQYF.